These 17 T cell receptor beta chains originate from one sample sequenced in a study of shared clonotypes between healthy human individuals (dated by TCRdb to about 2020). CD8 naive samples were CD45RO-negative cells positively selected for CCR7, giving a CD45RA+CCR7+ population that excluded TemRA cells. Receptor amplification or capture employed the immunoSEQ multiplex PCR assay. The immuneACCESS repertoire file appears here via TCRdb, limited to in-frame rearrangements. These files lack a portion of the clones; in checked studies, under half of the deficit traces to unresolved V genes, and the cause of the others is not known. Counted in this sample were hundreds of thousands of clones; about 96% of them appeared once. About 0.21% of the sample belongs to the ten largest clones. Specimen: naive CD8+ T cells sorted from blood. Interpreted using the paper, the cell subset or site label stands for: CD45RA+CCR7+. These receptors came from a man under 40 in good health.

The V call is TRBV27, the J call TRBJ2-7; D remains unclear. Between the trimmed V and J ends, which lost 5 bases and 1 base, there was a span of 12 bases. CDR1 is MNHEY, CDR2 SMNVEV, per germline (reference sequence). CDR3 length equals 14 residues. CDR3 coding DNA: TGTGCCAGCAGTCTAACAGACGTTTCCTACGAGCAGTACTTC. Its translation is CASSLTDVSYEQYF.

The chain carries TRBV4-3 and TRBJ1-1; D is unresolved. The CDR3 sequence is 15 residues long. Germline V gene lookup returns CDR1 LGHNA and CDR2 YSLEER. The V end lost 0 bases, the J end lost 0 bases, and 8 bases lay between the germline ends. In nucleotides, the CDR3 is TGCGCCAGCAGCCAAGATAGGGCCGTGAACACTGAAGCTTTCTTT. Encoded protein: CASSQDRAVNTEAFF.

Comments on this clone: Other nucleotide sequences from this sample produce the same CDR3. The CDR3 region has the DNA TGTGCCAGCAGCTTAGTGGGTTCCGAGCAGTACTTC. Amino acid sequence: CASSLVGSEQYF. The J gene is TRBJ2-7, the V gene TRBV7-9; no firm D call. The CDR3 runs 12 residues. Germline V CDR1 and CDR2: SEHNR, FQNEAQ (reference sequence). Trimming cost V 1 base and J 6 bases, with 7 bases left between them.

The DNA for the CDR3 is TGTGCCAGTTGCCACGGGGCAGGGTACGAGCAGTACTTC. Its translation: CASCHGAGYEQYF. This chain links TRBV27 with TRBJ2-7; D could derive from TRBD1 or TRBD2 (5 bases each). The CDR3 spans 13 residues. The V and J ends lost 9 bases and 4 bases respectively, with 16 bases between them. Germline assignment: CDR1 MNHEY and CDR2 SMNVEV (reference sequence).

The V gene is TRBV7-2, the J gene TRBJ2-3; a weak D match, TRBD1 (6 bases). The CDR3 is made up of 14 amino acids. CDR1 SGHTA and CDR2 FQGNSA come from the germline V gene. V lost 1 base to trimming and J lost 6 bases, with 11 bases between them. CDR3: CASSLEGVADTQYF. CDR3 in DNA: TGTGCCAGCAGCTTAGAGGGGGTTGCGGATACGCAGTATTTT.

The CDR3 spells CASEPMGDGYTF. For the CDR3, the DNA is TGTGCCAGCGAACCGATGGGCGATGGCTACACCTTC. The chain employs TRBV9 and TRBJ1-2, with no clear D. The V gene's germline CDR1 is SGDLS and CDR2 YYNGEE. The CDR3 loop spans 12 amino acids. V was clipped by 7 bases and J by 6 bases, with 13 bases between them.

Only one count was recorded for this clone. This rearrangement joins TRBV7-8 to TRBJ2-7; maybe TRBD2 (7 bases). Germline values: CDR1 SGHVS, CDR2 FQNEAQ. The CDR3 is made up of 16 amino acids. Trimming removed 2 bases at V and 3 bases at J, with 17 bases between. CDR3 coding DNA: TGTGCCAGCAGCTTAAGGGGGGGACTGGTCTTCTACGAGCAGTACTTC. Amino acids: CASSLRGGLVFYEQYF. Variable domain in full (rest from reference TRBV7-8 and TRBJ2-7): GAGVSQSPRYKVAKRGQDVALRCDPISGHVSLFWYQQALGQGPEFLTYFQNEAQLDKSGLPSDRFFAERPEGSVSTLKIQRTQQEDSAVYLCASSLRGGLVFYEQYFGPGTRLTVT.

V gene TRBV11-2 combines with J gene TRBJ2-2, with D unresolved. The CDR3 contains 12 residues. Germline CDR1 is SGHAT and CDR2 is FQNNGV. Trimming took 5 bases from V and 6 from J, leaving 7 bases between them. CDR3 sequence: CASSTISGELFF. The CDR3 DNA follows: TGTGCCAGCAGCACCATATCCGGGGAGCTGTTTTTT.

The chain employs TRBV5-5 and TRBJ2-1, with 7 bases fitting TRBD1. Germline trimming cut 4 bases from V and 4 bases from J; bases unmatched to any gene: 5. Germline-derived CDR1 and CDR2 are SGHKS and YYEKEE (reference sequence). This CDR3 region has 14 residues. The CDR3 spells CASSTWDSYNEQFF. The DNA for the CDR3 is TGTGCCAGCAGCACATGGGACAGTTACAATGAGCAGTTCTTC.

The V and J genes are TRBV2 and TRBJ2-1, with TRBD2 identical over 10 bases. The CDR3 runs 14 residues. Germline V gene data show CDR1 as SNHLY and CDR2 as FYNNEI. The V and J ends lost 6 bases and 5 bases, in that order; junction bases with no gene match: 4. The CDR3 loop reads CASRGTSVDNEQFF. The CDR3, as DNA: TGTGCCAGCAGAGGGACTAGCGTGGACAATGAGCAGTTCTTC.

The rearrangement joins TRBV28 to TRBJ2-5; 7 nucleotides align to TRBD2. The V gene end was trimmed by 1 base and the J gene end by 2 bases; junction bases not matched to a gene: 4. This CDR3 has 15 amino acids. Germline-derived CDR1 and CDR2 are MDHEN and SYDVKM. The CDR3 region has the DNA TGTGCCAGCAGTTTATCGGGAGGATCGCAAGAGACCCAGTACTTC. Translated, it gives CASSLSGGSQETQYF. The full variable domain, completed using reference TRBV28 and TRBJ2-5, is DVKVTQSSRYLVKRTGEKVFLECVQDMDHENMFWYRQDPGLGLRLIYFSYDVKMKEKGDIPEGYSVSREKKERFSLILESASTNQTSMYLCASSLSGGSQETQYFGPGTRLLVL.

This clone was detected once. The chain recombines TRBV7-2 with TRBJ2-7; tentatively, D is TRBD1 (6 bases). V was pared by 5 bases and J by 4 bases, with 12 bases between. This CDR3 contains 13 residues. Germline V gene data show CDR1 as SGHTA and CDR2 as FQGNSA. The CDR3 DNA reads TGTGCCAGCAGCCGAGGGACAACGTACGAGCAGTACTTC. This translates into CASSRGTTYEQYF.

The V call is TRBV9, the J call TRBJ1-4, with TRBD1 identical over 7 bases. The V and J ends lost 4 bases and 7 bases, in that order; junction bases with no gene match: 13. CDR3 length equals 16 residues. The germline V gene encodes CDR1 SGDLS and CDR2 YYNGEE. The CDR3 protein is CASSPQGGRRGEKLFF. Written as DNA, the CDR3 is TGTGCCAGCAGCCCACAAGGGGGCAGGCGGGGTGAAAAACTGTTTTTT.

The chain uses TRBV12-5 and TRBJ1-2, with 7 bases that match TRBD1. The CDR3 consists of 14 residues. Germline V CDR1 and CDR2: LGHNT, FRNRAP. J lost 4 bases, V lost 1 base, and 3 bases had no gene match. The CDR3 DNA follows: TGTGCTAGTGGTTTGGACAGGGGTGTCTATGGCTACACCTTC. Its translation is CASGLDRGVYGYTF.

The chain couples TRBV6-6 to TRBJ1-2; unclear D gene. Per the germline V gene, CDR1 is MNHNY and CDR2 is SVGAGI (reference sequence). The CDR3 sequence is 13 residues long. The V and J ends lost 4 bases and 4 bases respectively, with 10 bases between them. The CDR3 reads CASSSPRSYGYTF. The CDR3 DNA sequence: TGTGCCAGCAGTTCACCCCGGTCCTATGGCTACACCTTC.

V usage is TRBV27 and J usage is TRBJ1-2; D perhaps matches TRBD1 (6 bases). This CDR3 region has 13 residues. Per germline, CDR1 MNHEY and CDR2 SMNVEV (reference sequence). V shed 2 bases and J shed 8 bases, with 12 bases lying between them. CDR3 nucleotide sequence: TGTGCCAGCAGTTTAATTGGGGGCGCGGGCTACACCTTC. It is translated as CASSLIGGAGYTF.

This chain links TRBV27 with TRBJ2-7; D possibly corresponds to TRBD1 (5 bases). Trimming took 2 bases from V and 6 from J, leaving 14 bases between them. Germline V gene sequence: CDR1 MNHEY, CDR2 SMNVEV (reference sequence). The CDR3 runs to 14 residues. CDR3 sequence reads: CASSLAGAAVEQYF. In nucleotides, the CDR3 is TGTGCCAGCAGTTTAGCTGGGGCGGCTGTCGAGCAGTACTTC.